These 23 T cell receptor beta chains originate from one sample sequenced in a study of OX40 agonist ivuxolimab in advanced cancers. The method was immunoSEQ multiplex PCR; TCRdb's version includes in-frame clones alone and lacks a portion of them. The data contain roughly 81,000 clones, 88% of them singletons. Sequences were derived from CD4+ or CD8+ T cells sorted from blood, sampled in a trial of the OX40 agonist ivuxolimab. Receptors were obtained from an adult with an advanced solid tumor such as melanoma, head and neck, liver or kidney cancer.

The V call is TRBV6-1, the J call TRBJ1-4; a weak D match, TRBD1 (6 bases). V was clipped by 10 bases and J by 5 bases, with 17 bases between them. Looked up from germline, CDR1 is MNHNS and CDR2 is SASEGT. This CDR3 comprises 14 residues. The CDR3 reads CATLPRQANEKLFF. CDR3 sequence (DNA): TGTGCCACCCTACCCCGACAGGCGAATGAAAAACTGTTTTTT.

V gene TRBV11-1 combines with J gene TRBJ1-2, with 8 bases fitting TRBD1. The CDR3 has 19 amino acids. J gave up 6 bases and V 1 base, and 19 bases lay outside the gene matches. Germline V lookup: CDR1 SGHAT, CDR2 FQDESV (reference sequence). In DNA, the CDR3 is TGTGCCAGCAGCTTAGTGCCCCAACCAACCCCCGGGACAGGCAATGGCTACACCTTC. Translation: CASSLVPQPTPGTGNGYTF.

The genes are TRBV7-2 and TRBJ1-1; D not resolved. CDR1 and CDR2 (germline): SGHTA, FQGNSA. The CDR3 is 15 residues long. With 1 base removed from V and 0 bases from J, the gap between germline ends came to 9 bases. The CDR3 DNA sequence: TGTGCCAGCAGCTTAGAGCGGGCAGTGAACACTGAAGCTTTCTTT. Protein sequence: CASSLERAVNTEAFF.

The chain employs TRBV6-1 and TRBJ2-7; D possibly uses TRBD1 or TRBD2 (5 bases each). This CDR3 contains 15 residues. CDR1 MNHNS and CDR2 SASEGT come from the germline V gene. Trimming shortened V by 7 bases and J by 2 bases, and 18 bases separated the two germline ends. This CDR3 reads CASIPLGTDAYEQYF. The CDR3 nucleotides are TGTGCCAGCATTCCGCTCGGGACGGATGCCTACGAGCAGTACTTC.

The chain employs TRBV6-5 and TRBJ1-1, with no clear D. The CDR3 contains 13 residues. Germline V gives CDR1 MNHEY, CDR2 SVGAGI. The V and J ends lost 6 bases and 6 bases respectively, with 14 bases between them. The CDR3 DNA sequence: TGTGCCAGCAGGTCCCTTATGAGACCTGAAGCTTTCTTT. This encodes CASRSLMRPEAFF.

This sequence joins TRBV4-2 and TRBJ1-1, with 7 nucleotides matching TRBD1. V was clipped by 2 bases and J by 5 bases; unmatched bases: 11. CDR1 is LGHNA and CDR2 is YNFKEQ in the germline V gene. This CDR3 contains 16 residues. The chain's CDR3 is CASSQPPRQGGTEAFF. CDR3 sequence (DNA): TGTGCCAGCAGCCAACCACCTCGACAGGGTGGGACTGAAGCTTTCTTT.

This chain links TRBV2 with TRBJ1-5; unclear D gene. Trimming removed 4 bases from V and 9 bases from J, with 13 bases in between. The CDR3 is 13 residues long. The germline CDR1 and CDR2 sequences are SNHLY and FYNNEI. This CDR3 reads CASSVFERTPQHF. CDR3 nucleotide sequence: TGTGCCAGCAGTGTATTTGAAAGGACGCCCCAGCATTTT.

The genes are TRBV2 and TRBJ2-7; 13 bases are a match to TRBD2. CDR1 SNHLY and CDR2 FYNNEI come from the germline V gene. The CDR3 is 13 amino acids. With 7 bases clipped from V and 7 bases from J, the junction kept 4 bases outside the gene matches. CDR3 DNA: TGTGCCAGCACTGGGACTAGCGGGGAAGAGCAGTACTTC. Translated: CASTGTSGEEQYF.

This clone is a singleton in its sample. The CDR3 region has the DNA TGCAGTGCTAGGGCTGATAACGAGCAGTACTTC. It encodes CSARADNEQYF. The chain uses TRBV20-1 and TRBJ2-5, with D unresolved. The closer fit of TRBJ2-7 to the DNA end suggests the J call may be wrong. The germline V gene encodes CDR1 DFQATT and CDR2 SNEGSKA (reference sequence). This CDR3 has 11 amino acids.

V gene TRBV19 combines with J gene TRBJ2-5; unclear D gene. Germline V CDR1 and CDR2: LNHDA, SQIVND (reference sequence). The CDR3 covers 13 residues. Trimming cost V 6 bases and J 0 bases, with 8 bases left between them. The CDR3 loop reads CASRQEYQETQYF. The CDR3 nucleotides read TGTGCCAGTAGGCAGGAGTACCAAGAGACCCAGTACTTC.

This clone was observed a single time. CDR3 nucleotides: TGTGCCTCCCAAAACCGGGACAGCGTTTATGGCTACACCTTC. As protein: CASQNRDSVYGYTF. The chain joins TRBV6-6 to TRBJ1-2; 7 bases are shared with TRBD1. CDR3 length: 14 residues. V gave up 11 bases and J gave up 5 bases; unmatched junction bases: 14. CDR1 is MNHNY and CDR2 is SVGAGI in the germline V gene (reference sequence).

V gene TRBV4-3 combines with J gene TRBJ2-2; tentatively, D is TRBD1 (6 bases). This CDR3 has 16 residues. Trimming cost V 0 bases and J 7 bases, with 15 bases left between them. Germline CDR1 and CDR2: LGHNA and YSLEER. The CDR3 loop is CASSQDWAGVGGELFF. CDR3 sequence (DNA): TGCGCCAGCAGCCAAGATTGGGCAGGGGTAGGCGGGGAGCTGTTTTTT.

This sequence joins TRBV10-3 and TRBJ2-2, with 8 positions matching TRBD2. V lost 9 bases to trimming and J lost 4 bases; unmatched junction nucleotides: 7. The CDR3 contains 14 residues. Per germline, CDR1 ENHRY and CDR2 SYGVKD. Written as DNA, the CDR3 is TGTGCCATTACTAGCGGTAGTGGCACCGGGGAGCTGTTTTTT. Translated: CAITSGSGTGELFF.

The rearrangement links TRBV29-1 to TRBJ2-2; 7 nucleotides agree with TRBD2. Looked up from germline, CDR1 is SQVTM and CDR2 is ANQGSEA. The CDR3 extends over 13 amino acids. V lost 4 bases and J lost 7; bases outside the gene matches: 6. The CDR3 DNA is TGCAGCGTTGGTGGGGGGGGGTACGGGGAGCTGTTTTTT. It encodes CSVGGGGYGELFF.

The rearrangement links TRBV6-5 to TRBJ2-5, with TRBD1 matching 8 bases. J gave up 3 bases and V 0 bases, and 0 bases lay outside the gene matches. The CDR3 covers 14 residues. CDR1 and CDR2 from the germline V gene are MNHEY and SVGAGI. This chain's CDR3 is CASSYSDREETQYF. DNA of the CDR3: TGTGCCAGCAGTTACTCGGACAGGGAAGAGACCCAGTACTTC.

CDR3 residues: CSAWDVEKLFF. The CDR3 DNA is TGCAGTGCTTGGGACGTTGAAAAACTGTTTTTT. The chain has TRBV20-1 and TRBJ1-4; maybe TRBD1 (5 bases). CDR3 length equals 11 residues. The germline gives CDR1 DFQATT, CDR2 SNEGSKA (reference sequence). V was trimmed by 5 bases and J by 7 bases, leaving 8 bases between them.

The chain couples TRBV6-5 to TRBJ2-7; TRBD1 aligns across 10 bases. This CDR3 has 14 residues. The germline V gene encodes CDR1 MNHEY and CDR2 SVGAGI. V gave up 2 bases and J gave up 5 bases; unmatched junction bases: 3. This CDR3 is CASSYGQGENEQYF. The CDR3 DNA sequence: TGTGCCAGCAGTTACGGACAGGGGGAGAACGAGCAGTACTTC.

The V and J genes are TRBV5-1 and TRBJ1-1; D gene uncertain. CDR1 is SGHRS, CDR2 YFSETQ, per germline. The CDR3 is 17 amino acids. Trimming took off 4 bases at V and 1 base at J, with 20 bases between the two ends. In nucleotides, the CDR3 is TGCGCCAGCAGCCCCGGACTGACCTCAACCCCGAACACTGAAGCTTTCTTT. Translated, it gives CASSPGLTSTPNTEAFF. Based on the CDR3 plus reference TRBV5-1 and TRBJ1-1, the full variable domain is KAGVTQTPRYLIKTRGQQVTLSCSPISGHRSVSWYQQTPGQGLQFLFEYFSETQRNKGNFPGRFSGRQFSNSRSEMNVSTLELGDSALYLCASSPGLTSTPNTEAFFGQGTRLTVV.

This clone was seen a single time. The chain joins TRBV11-2 to TRBJ2-1; tentatively, D is TRBD2 (5 bases). This CDR3 is built from 14 residues. Germline lookup yields CDR1 SGHAT and CDR2 FQNNGV. V was pared by 3 bases and J by 15 bases, with 21 bases between. Here the CDR3 reads CASSLDVSRAEGFF. The CDR3 DNA follows: TGTGCCAGCAGCTTGGATGTCTCACGCGCAGAGGGGTTCTTC.

This sequence joins TRBV7-2 and TRBJ1-5; no definite D call. With 5 bases removed from V and 3 bases from J, the gap between germline ends came to 5 bases. CDR1 is SGHTA and CDR2 is FQGNSA in the germline V gene. The CDR3 sequence is 12 residues long. CDR3 loop: CASSPDNQPQHF. The CDR3 DNA sequence: TGTGCCAGCAGCCCGGACAATCAGCCCCAGCATTTT.

The rearrangement joins TRBV7-2 to TRBJ1-1; D not resolved. V was pared by 6 bases and J by 1 base, with 9 bases between. Germline-derived CDR1 and CDR2 are SGHTA and FQGNSA. The CDR3 covers 13 residues. CDR3 sequence: CASSRAANTEAFF. The CDR3 DNA reads as TGTGCCAGCAGTCGAGCAGCGAACACTGAAGCTTTCTTT.

J is TRBJ2-7 and V is TRBV9, with D unclear. Germline V gene lookup returns CDR1 SGDLS and CDR2 YYNGEE. The CDR3 sequence is 15 residues long. The V and J ends lost 0 bases and 6 bases respectively, with 16 bases between them. The CDR3 loop is CASSVVASGTREQYF. CDR3 sequence (DNA): TGTGCCAGCAGCGTAGTGGCTTCTGGTACCCGCGAGCAGTACTTC.

The rearrangement uses TRBV6-6 and TRBJ1-3; tentative D call: TRBD1 (5 bases). The CDR3 contains 13 residues. Trimming took off 11 bases at V and 0 bases at J, with 11 bases between the two ends. Germline CDR1 reads MNHNY; CDR2 reads SVGAGI (reference sequence). This CDR3 reads CARGPCSGNTIYF. The DNA for the CDR3 is TGTGCCCGGGGCCCCTGCTCTGGAAACACCATATATTTT.